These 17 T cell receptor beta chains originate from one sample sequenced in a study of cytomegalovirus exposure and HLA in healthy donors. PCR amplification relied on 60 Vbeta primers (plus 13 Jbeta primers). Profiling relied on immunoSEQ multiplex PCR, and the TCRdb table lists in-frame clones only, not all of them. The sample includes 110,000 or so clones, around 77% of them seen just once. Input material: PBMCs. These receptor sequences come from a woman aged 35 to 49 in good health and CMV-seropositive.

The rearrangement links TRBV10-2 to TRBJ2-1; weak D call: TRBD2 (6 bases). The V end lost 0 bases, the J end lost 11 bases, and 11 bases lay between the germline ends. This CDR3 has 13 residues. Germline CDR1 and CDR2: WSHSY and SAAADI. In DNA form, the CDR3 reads TGCGCCAGCAGTGAGTCGCCGGGACTCAAGCAGTTCTTC. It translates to CASSESPGLKQFF.

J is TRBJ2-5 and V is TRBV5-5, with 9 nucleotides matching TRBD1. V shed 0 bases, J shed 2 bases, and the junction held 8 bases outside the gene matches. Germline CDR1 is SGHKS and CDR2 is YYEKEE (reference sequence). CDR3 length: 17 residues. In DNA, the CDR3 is TGTGCCAGCAGCTTGGGGGTTTCAGGACAGGGGCAAGAGACCCAGTACTTC. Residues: CASSLGVSGQGQETQYF.

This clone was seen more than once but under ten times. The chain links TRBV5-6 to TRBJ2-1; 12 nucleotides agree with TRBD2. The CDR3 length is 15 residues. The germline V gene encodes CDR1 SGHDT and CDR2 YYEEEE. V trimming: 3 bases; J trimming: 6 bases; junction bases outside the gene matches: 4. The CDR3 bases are TGTGCCAGCAGCTCACTAGCGGGAGGACTCAATGAGCAGTTCTTC. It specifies CASSSLAGGLNEQFF. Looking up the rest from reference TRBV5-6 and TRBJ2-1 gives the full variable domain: DAGVTQSPTHLIKTRGQQVTLRCSPKSGHDTVSWYQQALGQGPQFIFQYYEEEERQRGNFPDRFSGHQFPNYSSELNVNALLLGDSALYLCASSSLAGGLNEQFFGPGTRLTVL.

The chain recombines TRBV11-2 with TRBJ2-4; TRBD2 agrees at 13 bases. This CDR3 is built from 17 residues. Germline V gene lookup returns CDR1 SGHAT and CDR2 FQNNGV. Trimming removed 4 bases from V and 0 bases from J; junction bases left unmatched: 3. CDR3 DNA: TGTGCCAGCAGCTGGGGACTAGCGGGATCAGCCAAAAACATTCAGTACTTC. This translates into CASSWGLAGSAKNIQYF.

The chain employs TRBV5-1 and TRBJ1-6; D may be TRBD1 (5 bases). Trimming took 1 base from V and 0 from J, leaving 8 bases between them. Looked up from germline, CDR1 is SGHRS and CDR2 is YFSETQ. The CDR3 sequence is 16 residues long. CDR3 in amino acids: CASSLRGNSYNSPLHF. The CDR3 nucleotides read TGCGCCAGCAGCTTGCGGGGGAACTCCTATAATTCACCCCTCCACTTT.

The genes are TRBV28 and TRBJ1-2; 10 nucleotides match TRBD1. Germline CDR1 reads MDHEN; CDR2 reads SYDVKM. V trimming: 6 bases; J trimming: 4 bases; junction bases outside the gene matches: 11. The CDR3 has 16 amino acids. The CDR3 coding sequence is TGTGCCAGCAGCTCCTACGCCGGGACAGGGGTCTATGGCTACACCTTC. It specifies CASSSYAGTGVYGYTF.

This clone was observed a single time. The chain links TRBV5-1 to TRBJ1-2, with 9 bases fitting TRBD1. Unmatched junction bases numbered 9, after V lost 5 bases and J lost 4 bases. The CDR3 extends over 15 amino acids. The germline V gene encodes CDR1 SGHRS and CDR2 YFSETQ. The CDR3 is CASRRDREVAYGYTF. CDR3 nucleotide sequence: TGCGCCAGCAGGCGGGACAGGGAGGTAGCCTATGGCTACACCTTC.

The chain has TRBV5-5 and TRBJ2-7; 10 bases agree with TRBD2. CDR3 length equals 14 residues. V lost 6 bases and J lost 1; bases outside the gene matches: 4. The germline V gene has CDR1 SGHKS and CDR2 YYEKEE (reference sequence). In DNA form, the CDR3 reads TGTGCCAGCATCCGGACTAGCGGTTCCTACGAGCAGTACTTC. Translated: CASIRTSGSYEQYF.

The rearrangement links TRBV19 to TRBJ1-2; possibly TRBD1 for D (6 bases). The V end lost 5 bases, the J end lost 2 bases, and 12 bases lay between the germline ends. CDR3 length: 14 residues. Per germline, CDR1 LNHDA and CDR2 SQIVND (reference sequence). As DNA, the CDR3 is TGTGCCAGTAGTGCGCTAGGGGGAAACTATGGCTACACCTTC. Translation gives CASSALGGNYGYTF.

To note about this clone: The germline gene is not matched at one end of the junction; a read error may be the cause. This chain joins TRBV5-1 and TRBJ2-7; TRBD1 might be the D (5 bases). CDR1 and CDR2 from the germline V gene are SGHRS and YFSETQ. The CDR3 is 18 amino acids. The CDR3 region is CVSSLVPSQEAGNYEQYF. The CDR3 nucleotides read TGCGTCAGCAGCTTGGTTCCAAGCCAGGAAGCAGGGAACTACGAGCAGTACTTC.

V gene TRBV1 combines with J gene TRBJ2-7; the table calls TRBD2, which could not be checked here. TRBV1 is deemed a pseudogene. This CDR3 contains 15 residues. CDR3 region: CTSSRSTSSSYEQYF. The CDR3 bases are TGCACCAGCAGCCGATCGACTAGCAGCTCCTACGAGCAGTACTTC.

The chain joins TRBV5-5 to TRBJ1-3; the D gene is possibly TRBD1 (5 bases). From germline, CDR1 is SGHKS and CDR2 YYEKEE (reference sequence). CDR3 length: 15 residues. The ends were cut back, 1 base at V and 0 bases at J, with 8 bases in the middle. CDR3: CASSLQGNSGNTIYF. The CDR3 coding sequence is TGTGCCAGCAGCTTGCAGGGAAACTCTGGAAACACCATATATTTT.

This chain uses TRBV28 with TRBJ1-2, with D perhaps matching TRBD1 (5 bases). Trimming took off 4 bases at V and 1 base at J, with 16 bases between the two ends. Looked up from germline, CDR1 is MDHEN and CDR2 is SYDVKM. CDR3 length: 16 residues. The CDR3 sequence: CASSSEYLQVNYGYTF. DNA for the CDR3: TGTGCCAGCAGTTCCGAGTACTTACAGGTTAACTATGGCTACACCTTC.

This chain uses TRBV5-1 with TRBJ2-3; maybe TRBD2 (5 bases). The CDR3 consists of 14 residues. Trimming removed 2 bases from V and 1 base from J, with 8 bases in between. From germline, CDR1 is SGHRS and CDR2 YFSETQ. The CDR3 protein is CASSFRRGTDTQYF. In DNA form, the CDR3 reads TGCGCCAGCAGCTTCCGGCGGGGCACAGATACGCAGTATTTT.

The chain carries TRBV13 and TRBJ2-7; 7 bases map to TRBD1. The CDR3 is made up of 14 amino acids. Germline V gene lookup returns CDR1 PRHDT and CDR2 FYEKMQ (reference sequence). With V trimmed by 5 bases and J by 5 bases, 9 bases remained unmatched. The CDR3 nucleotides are TGTGCCAGCAGCCGCCTGACAGGGAACGACGAGCAGTACTTC. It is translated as CASSRLTGNDEQYF. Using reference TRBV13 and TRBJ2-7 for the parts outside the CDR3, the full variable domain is AAGVIQSPRHLIKEKRETATLKCYPIPRHDTVYWYQQGPGQDPQFLISFYEKMQSDKGSIPDRFSAQQFSDYHSELNMSSLELGDSALYFCASSRLTGNDEQYFGPGTRLTVT.

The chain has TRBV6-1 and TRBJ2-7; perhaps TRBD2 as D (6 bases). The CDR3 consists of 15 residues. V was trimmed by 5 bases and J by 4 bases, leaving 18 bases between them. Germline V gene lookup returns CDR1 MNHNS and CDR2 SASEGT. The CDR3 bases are TGTGCCAGCAGTTCAAGAGGGCAGGGAGGATACGAGCAGTACTTC. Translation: CASSSRGQGGYEQYF.

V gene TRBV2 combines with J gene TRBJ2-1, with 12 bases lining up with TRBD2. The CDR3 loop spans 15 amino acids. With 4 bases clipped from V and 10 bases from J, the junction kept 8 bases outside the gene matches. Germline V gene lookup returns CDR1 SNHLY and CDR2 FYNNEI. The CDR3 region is CASSGFLAGGKEQFF. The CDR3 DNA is TGTGCCAGCAGTGGGTTTCTAGCGGGAGGGAAGGAGCAGTTCTTC.